The 15 T cell receptor beta chains below all came from one sample that was sequenced in a study of CD8 T cells in ankylosing spondylitis. TCRdb re-analysed the 5' RACE reads in MiXCR, keeping a single row per CDR3 protein. The sample consists of a few hundred thousand distinct CDR3 sequences, over 15% of them appearing once. The sequenced material came from blood, either unsorted or a sorted T cell fraction (not recorded which). Source of these receptors: a male donor with ankylosing spondylitis or in good health (not recorded which).

This clonotype was observed once. A much larger clone differs by one base, so this may be a read error. CDR3 DNA: TGTGCCAGCAGGGGGGACAATGAGCAGTTCTTC. It yields the protein CASRGDNEQFF. The rearrangement joins TRBV7-9 to TRBJ2-1, with D perhaps being TRBD1 or TRBD2 (5 bases each). Germline CDR1 is SEHNR and CDR2 is FQNEAQ (reference sequence). V lost 6 bases and J lost 5, with 5 bases in between. This CDR3 has 11 amino acids.

In its sample, this clonotype was seen a few times. The gene calls are TRBV29-1 and TRBJ1-3; D is perhaps TRBD1 (6 bases). In germline, CDR1 is SQVTM, CDR2 ANQGSEA. V lost 0 bases and J 2 bases, leaving 11 bases between the germline ends. The CDR3 covers 15 residues. CDR3 amino acids: CSVEETRGPGNTIYF. As DNA, the CDR3 is TGCAGCGTTGAAGAAACCAGGGGACCTGGAAACACCATATATTTT.

Of note for this clonotype: Here the CDR3 omits its conserved ending phenylalanine or tryptophan, so a read error is the likely source. It is unclear where the CDR3 begins or ends on the DNA, so no DNA is shown, and the CDR3 is as TCRdb lists it. The rearrangement uses TRBV10-3 and TRBJ2-7; TRBD1 is taken as the D call from the table, unchecked against the DNA. Per germline, CDR1 ENHRY and CDR2 SYGVKD. The CDR3 sequence runs 12 residues, both termini included. The CDR3 sequence: CATRTNINRDSD.

This clonotype occurred a few times. This chain uses TRBV6-1 with TRBJ1-2; 10 bases agree with TRBD1. The CDR3 extends over 13 amino acids. CDR1 is MNHNS and CDR2 is SASEGT in the germline V gene. After removal of 6 bases from V and 8 bases from J, the junction contained 6 bases not matched to a gene. CDR3 protein: CASSAGTGVGYTF. Written as DNA, the CDR3 is TGTGCCAGCAGCGCCGGGACAGGGGTGGGCTACACCTTC.

This clonotype has just a few counts. The rearrangement links TRBV19 to TRBJ2-1; 7 bases agree with TRBD2. The CDR3 is made up of 18 amino acids. Losses at the gene ends were 1 base for V and 8 bases for J; bases not matched to a gene: 17. CDR1 and CDR2 (germline): LNHDA, SQIVND (reference sequence). CDR3 loop: CASSIGEASGSLMDEQFF. CDR3 DNA sequence: TGTGCCAGTAGTATAGGGGAGGCTAGCGGCAGCCTAATGGATGAGCAGTTCTTC. Using reference TRBV19 and TRBJ2-1 for the parts outside the CDR3, the full variable domain is DGGITQSPKYLFRKEGQNVTLSCEQNLNHDAMYWYRQDPGQGLRLIYYSQIVNDFQKGDIAEGYSVSREKKESFPLTVTSAQKNPTAFYLCASSIGEASGSLMDEQFFGPGTRLTVL.

This clonotype appeared once. V gene TRBV9 combines with J gene TRBJ2-5; D is perhaps TRBD1 (6 bases). Trimming removed 7 bases from V and 3 bases from J, with 13 bases in between. Looked up from germline, CDR1 is SGDLS and CDR2 is YYNGEE. This CDR3 is 13 amino acids long. In nucleotides, the CDR3 is TGTGCCAGCGCGGACAGATTCGAAGAGACCCAGTACTTC. It is translated as CASADRFEETQYF. Together with reference TRBV9 and TRBJ2-5, the CDR3 gives the full variable domain: DSGVTQTPKHLITATGQRVTLRCSPRSGDLSVYWYQQSLDQGLQFLIQYYNGEERAKGNILERFSAQQFPDLHSELNLSSLELGDSALYFCASADRFEETQYFGPGTRLLVL.

CDR3 DNA sequence: TGCAGCGTTCAGGGGCTAGCGGGTTTAGAGACCCAGTACTTC. Its protein is CSVQGLAGLETQYF. The chain carries TRBV29-1 and TRBJ2-5, with 8 bases identical to TRBD2. Germline CDR1 and CDR2: SQVTM and ANQGSEA. This CDR3 is built from 14 residues. Germline trimming cut 5 bases from V and 4 bases from J; bases unmatched to any gene: 9.

The chain combines TRBV9 with TRBJ1-6; 7 bases align to TRBD1. Germline V gene sequence: CDR1 SGDLS, CDR2 YYNGEE. V lost 0 bases to trimming and J lost 6 bases; unmatched junction nucleotides: 3. The CDR3 spans 15 residues. CDR3 bases: TGTGCCAGCAGCGTAGGGGGGACAGCTAATTCACCCCTCCACTTT. This gives the protein CASSVGGTANSPLHF.

The chain recombines TRBV27 with TRBJ2-1, with unresolved D. The CDR3 is 16 residues long. Germline CDR1 and CDR2: MNHEY and SMNVEV (reference sequence). The V end was cut by 10 bases, the J end by 0 bases, with 19 bases between. The CDR3 DNA reads TGTGCCATCGGCCCTATAGCATCGAGCTCCTACAATGAGCAGTTCTTC. Protein product: CAIGPIASSSYNEQFF.

This clonotype was found a few times. The rearrangement links TRBV7-2 to TRBJ1-6; TRBD1 agrees at 7 bases. The ends lost 2 bases at V and 17 bases at J; junction bases unmatched: 15. Germline V gene lookup returns CDR1 SGHTA and CDR2 FQGNSA. The CDR3 has 15 residues. The CDR3 is CASSLRGSSGQFIHF. CDR3 DNA sequence: TGTGCCAGCAGCTTAAGGGGTTCGTCGGGACAGTTTATCCACTTT.

This clonotype has only a few counts. This chain connects TRBV9 to TRBJ2-3, with 7 bases identical to TRBD2. V trimming: 4 bases; J trimming: 6 bases; junction bases outside the gene matches: 8. The CDR3 runs to 14 residues. Germline lookup yields CDR1 SGDLS and CDR2 YYNGEE. The CDR3 protein is CASSSHLSGDTQYF. The CDR3 DNA reads TGTGCCAGCAGCTCTCACCTTAGCGGGGATACGCAGTATTTT.

J is TRBJ2-7 and V is TRBV4-3, with 8 nucleotides matching TRBD1. CDR1 and CDR2 (germline): LGHNA, YSLEER. This CDR3 is built from 14 residues. After removal of 3 bases from V and 2 bases from J, the junction contained 3 bases not matched to a gene. The CDR3 protein is CASSQRQGTYEQYF. The CDR3 coding sequence is TGCGCCAGCAGCCAGCGACAGGGGACCTACGAGCAGTACTTC.

This chain links TRBV12-3 or TRBV12-4 with TRBJ2-1; no definite D call. The CDR3 is 12 residues long. The V and J ends lost 3 bases and 9 bases respectively, with 9 bases between them. CDR3 in DNA: TGTGCCAGCAGTTTGGCCGCGAGTGAGCAGTTCTTC. Its translation: CASSLAASEQFF.

This clonotype came up a few times. V is TRBV6-2 or TRBV6-3 and J is TRBJ1-1; D gene ambiguous. With 5 bases removed from V and 3 bases from J, the gap between germline ends came to 19 bases. Per the germline V gene, CDR1 is MNHEY and CDR2 is SVGEGT. The CDR3 sequence is 16 residues long. The CDR3 is CASSQGDLVGDTEAFF. The CDR3 DNA follows: TGTGCCAGCAGTCAAGGCGATCTGGTGGGAGACACTGAAGCTTTCTTT.

V usage is TRBV9 and J usage is TRBJ2-3; tentatively, D is TRBD1 (5 bases). The CDR3 contains 15 residues. V lost 0 bases to trimming and J lost 2 bases, with 10 bases between them. Germline CDR1 and CDR2: SGDLS and YYNGEE. The CDR3 DNA follows: TGTGCCAGCAGCGTAGAGCCAGGGCACACAGATACGCAGTATTTT. As protein: CASSVEPGHTDTQYF. Drawing the rest from reference TRBV9 and TRBJ2-3, the complete variable domain is DSGVTQTPKHLITATGQRVTLRCSPRSGDLSVYWYQQSLDQGLQFLIQYYNGEERAKGNILERFSAQQFPDLHSELNLSSLELGDSALYFCASSVEPGHTDTQYFGPGTRLTVL.